Shown below are 12 T cell receptor beta chains from a single sample sequenced in a study of technical replicates of blood from a few donors (dated by TCRdb to about 2017). Receptor libraries were prepared by the immunoSEQ multiplex PCR assay. TCRdb re-hosts the immuneACCESS table, in-frame sequences only. Its copies lack some clones; in the studies checked, an unresolved V gene accounts for under half of them, and the cause for the rest is not known. The sample has 98,000 or so clones on record, 90% to 96% of them singletons. Over 0.2% of the sample is taken by the ten largest. Sequences were obtained from T cells isolated from PBMCs. Every receptor here comes from a human donor in good health.

The rearrangement uses TRBV5-1 and TRBJ2-2, with 9 bases identical to TRBD1. The V and J ends lost 3 bases and 0 bases, in that order; junction bases with no gene match: 9. Germline V CDR1 and CDR2: SGHRS, YFSETQ. The CDR3 has 18 residues. CDR3 coding DNA: TGCGCCAGCAGCTACCGACAGGGGGATTACCCGAACACCGGGGAGCTGTTTTTT. Translated: CASSYRQGDYPNTGELFF.

The rearrangement joins TRBV30 to TRBJ1-5; D ambiguous. Per germline, CDR1 GTSNPN and CDR2 SVGIG (reference sequence). This CDR3 is built from 13 residues. The V end lost 2 bases, the J end lost 7 bases, and 12 bases lay between the germline ends. CDR3 residues: CAWSNDTRQPQHF. The DNA for the CDR3 is TGTGCCTGGAGTAATGACACTAGGCAGCCCCAGCATTTT.

The chain carries TRBV7-9 and TRBJ1-3; 9 positions match TRBD1. The CDR3 is 19 residues long. Germline CDR1 is SEHNR and CDR2 is FQNEAQ (reference sequence). V lost 4 bases to trimming and J lost 0 bases; unmatched junction nucleotides: 13. CDR3 coding DNA: TGTGCCAGCAGCTCGAACCTGGGGGACAGGGCATACTCTGGAAACACCATATATTTT. Its translation is CASSSNLGDRAYSGNTIYF.

V usage is TRBV23-1 and J usage is TRBJ2-1; 10 bases fit TRBD2. TRBV23-1 is annotated as an ORF whose role is uncertain. Trimming took 4 bases from V and 6 from J; bases not matched to a gene: 6. The CDR3 extends over 15 amino acids. CDR3 nucleotides: TGCGCCAGCAGTCTTCTAGCGGGAGTTCCCAATGAGCAGTTCTTC. Its translation is CASSLLAGVPNEQFF.

This clone occurred once. This chain links TRBV5-1 with TRBJ2-5; maybe TRBD1 (5 bases). This CDR3 has 17 amino acids. In germline, CDR1 is SGHRS, CDR2 YFSETQ. Deletions cut 3 bases from V and 0 bases from J, with 18 bases between. CDR3 nucleotides: TGCGCCAGCAGCTCTGATGTAGGGGTTCCTCACCAAGAGACCCAGTACTTC. This gives the protein CASSSDVGVPHQETQYF.

The chain couples TRBV6-6 to TRBJ2-2; D gene ambiguous. Germline loops: CDR1 MNHNY, CDR2 SVGAGI (reference sequence). This CDR3 is built from 13 residues. V lost 0 bases, J lost 7 bases, and 6 bases lay in between. CDR3 loop: CASSYSYGGELFF. The CDR3 DNA is TGTGCCAGCAGTTACTCCTACGGCGGGGAGCTGTTTTTT.

The rearrangement uses TRBV19 and TRBJ1-2; D remains unclear. The V gene's germline CDR1 is LNHDA and CDR2 SQIVND (reference sequence). The CDR3 consists of 15 residues. The V gene lost 3 bases and the J gene lost 2 bases, with 13 bases spanning the gap. The CDR3 spells CASSILLGGNYGYTF. The DNA of the CDR3 is TGTGCCAGTAGTATTCTTCTAGGTGGGAACTATGGCTACACCTTC. The whole variable domain, remainder taken from reference TRBV19 and TRBJ1-2, is DGGITQSPKYLFRKEGQNVTLSCEQNLNHDAMYWYRQDPGQGLRLIYYSQIVNDFQKGDIAEGYSVSREKKESFPLTVTSAQKNPTAFYLCASSILLGGNYGYTFGSGTRLTVV.

The rearrangement joins TRBV15 to TRBJ2-1, with a tentative D call TRBD2 (7 bases). The CDR3 is 15 residues long. Germline V CDR1 and CDR2: LNHNV, YYDKDF (reference sequence). Between the trimmed V and J ends, which lost 0 bases and 7 bases, there was a span of 13 bases. CDR3 sequence: CATSRDPGGGNEQFF. CDR3 nucleotide sequence: TGTGCCACCAGCAGAGATCCGGGGGGCGGAAATGAGCAGTTCTTC.

This chain joins TRBV5-1 and TRBJ2-5, with 11 positions matching TRBD2. The CDR3 is 15 residues long. In germline, CDR1 is SGHRS, CDR2 YFSETQ. Trimming cost V 2 bases and J 5 bases; bases outside gene matches: 5. The CDR3 protein is CASSFELAGGETQYF. The CDR3 coding sequence is TGCGCCAGCAGCTTTGAGCTAGCGGGAGGTGAGACCCAGTACTTC.

This clone was picked up a small number of times. The chain carries TRBV19 and TRBJ1-5; no reliable D call. Trimming cost V 5 bases and J 4 bases, with 6 bases left between them. Germline CDR1 LNHDA, CDR2 SQIVND (reference sequence). The CDR3 consists of 12 residues. CDR3 DNA sequence: TGTGCCAGTAGTCCCATTAATCAGCCCCAGCATTTT. Translation gives CASSPINQPQHF.

The chain employs TRBV2 and TRBJ2-3; TRBD1 aligns across 8 bases. Germline CDR1 SNHLY, CDR2 FYNNEI. The length of the CDR3 is 15 residues. With 8 bases clipped from V and 3 bases from J, the junction kept 10 bases outside the gene matches. This chain's CDR3 is CASHRTGRGTDTQYF. The CDR3 nucleotides read TGTGCCAGCCACCGGACAGGGCGAGGGACAGATACGCAGTATTTT. The entire variable domain, with the rest obtained from reference TRBV2 and TRBJ2-3, is as follows: EPEVTQTPSHQVTQMGQEVILRCVPISNHLYFYWYRQILGQKVEFLVSFYNNEISEKSEIFDDQFSVERPDGSNFTLKIRSTKLEDSAMYFCASHRTGRGTDTQYFGPGTRLTVL.

The rearrangement uses TRBV15 and TRBJ1-2, with 7 bases identical to TRBD1. Per germline, CDR1 LNHNV and CDR2 YYDKDF (reference sequence). V shed 1 base, J shed 2 bases, and the junction held 4 bases outside the gene matches. This CDR3 region has 15 residues. The CDR3 spells CATSRGGGRNYGYTF. CDR3 bases: TGTGCCACCAGCAGAGGAGGGGGCAGGAACTATGGCTACACCTTC. Full variable domain (remainder filled in from reference TRBV15 and TRBJ1-2): DAMVIQNPRYQVTQFGKPVTLSCSQTLNHNVMYWYQQKSSQAPKLLFHYYDKDFNNEADTPDNFQSRRPNTSFCFLDIRSPGLGDTAMYLCATSRGGGRNYGYTFGSGTRLTVV.